These 17 T cell receptor beta chains originate from one sample sequenced in a study of CD8+CD57+ T cells in acquired aplastic anemia. The template used for profiling TCR beta VDJ and CDR3 was genomic DNA. In TCRdb, the reads were re-called with MiXCR into one record per CDR3 protein. The table has approximately 99,000 distinct CDR3 sequences, roughly 51% seen once. Sample: sorted CD4+, CD8+, or CD8+CD57+ T cells (not recorded which) from PBMCs. Receptors were obtained from a human donor in good health, serving as a control.

Remarks on this clonotype: This may come from a read error, since a much larger clone is one base off. The chain is built from TRBV2 and TRBJ1-3; maybe TRBD1 (5 bases). Germline V gene lookup returns CDR1 SNHLY and CDR2 FYNNEI. Trimming cost V 5 bases and J 0 bases, with 11 bases left between them. The CDR3 has 15 residues. The CDR3: CASSSYRSSGNTIYF. Written as DNA, the CDR3 is TGTGCCAGCAGTTCATACAGGAGCTCTGGAAACACCATATATTTT. The entire variable domain, with the rest obtained from reference TRBV2 and TRBJ1-3, is as follows: EPEVTQTPSHQVTQMGQEVILRCVPISNHLYFYWYRQILGQKVEFLVSFYNNEISEKSEIFDDQFSVERPDGSNFTLKIRSTKLEDSAMYFCASSSYRSSGNTIYFGEGSWLTVV.

This clonotype was picked up many times. V usage is TRBV20-1 and J usage is TRBJ1-1; the match to TRBD1 covers 7 bases. The germline V gene has CDR1 DFQATT and CDR2 SNEGSKA (reference sequence). This CDR3 region has 17 residues. J gave up 1 base and V 3 bases, and 14 bases lay outside the gene matches. The CDR3 DNA sequence: TGCAGTGCTAGTGGGGTAGACAGGGATGTGGAGAACACTGAAGCTTTCTTT. This codes for CSASGVDRDVENTEAFF.

The chain couples TRBV19 to TRBJ1-1; 7 nucleotides align to TRBD1. CDR3 size: 16 residues. Germline assignment: CDR1 LNHDA and CDR2 SQIVND (reference sequence). Trimming took 7 bases from V and 0 from J; bases not matched to a gene: 11. The CDR3: CASTRRGDSLNTEAFF. The CDR3 DNA follows: TGTGCCAGTACCCGAAGAGGGGACAGCCTGAACACTGAAGCTTTCTTT.

Points on this clonotype: A much bigger clone sits one base away, suggesting this may be a read error. The J gene is TRBJ2-7, the V gene TRBV25-1; D possibly corresponds to TRBD1 (5 bases). This CDR3 is 16 amino acids long. CDR1 MGHDK and CDR2 SYGVNS come from the germline V gene. The CDR3 is CAGSEGAGPPTNEQYF. The CDR3 coding sequence is TGTGCCGGCAGTGAAGGGGCAGGGCCCCCGACAAACGAGCAGTACTTC.

This clonotype was detected a few times. The rearrangement uses TRBV10-3 and TRBJ1-6; D not resolved. Germline V gene data show CDR1 as ENHRY and CDR2 as SYGVKD. The CDR3 covers 13 residues. V was cut by 10 bases and J by 6 bases, with 13 bases left in between. CDR3: CASSTLSNSPLHF. CDR3 nucleotides: TGTGCCAGCAGCACCCTCAGTAATTCACCCCTCCACTTT.

The chain carries TRBV15 and TRBJ2-3, with TRBD2 matching over 9 bases. After removal of 5 bases from V and 2 bases from J, the junction contained 17 bases not matched to a gene. The germline V gene encodes CDR1 LNHNV and CDR2 YYDKDF (reference sequence). This CDR3 region has 19 residues. CDR3 in DNA: TGTGCCACCAGCGGCGCGGGAGCGGGGGGTCGCGGTTTCACAGATACGCAGTATTTT. Protein product: CATSGAGAGGRGFTDTQYF.

CDR3 amino acids: CASTPVGGRTDTQYF. CDR3 DNA: TGTGCCAGTACCCCCGTGGGGGGGAGGACAGATACGCAGTATTTT. V gene TRBV19 combines with J gene TRBJ2-3; 7 nucleotides line up with TRBD2. The CDR3 is made up of 15 amino acids. Germline assignment: CDR1 LNHDA and CDR2 SQIVND (reference sequence). Germline trimming cut 7 bases from V and 3 bases from J; bases unmatched to any gene: 10.

The DNA for the CDR3 is TGTGCCAGCAGTGAAGAGACAGGGGGTCTTAACCAGCCCCAGCATTTT. Its translation is CASSEETGGLNQPQHF. The rearrangement joins TRBV2 to TRBJ1-5; 9 positions agree with TRBD1. The V segment lost 1 base and the J segment 7 bases; nucleotides outside the gene matches: 8. CDR3 length equals 16 residues. Per the germline V gene, CDR1 is SNHLY and CDR2 is FYNNEI.

This chain uses TRBV7-8 with TRBJ1-1; 9 bases match TRBD1. CDR3 size: 12 residues. The germline V gene encodes CDR1 SGHVS and CDR2 FQNEAQ. Trimming at V came to 8 bases and at J to 7 bases, leaving 5 bases not matched to a gene. The CDR3, as DNA: TGTGCCAGCCAGGACAGGGGAGATGAAGCTTTCTTT. This codes for CASQDRGDEAFF.

There are many counts of this clonotype. This rearrangement joins TRBV5-5 to TRBJ1-2, with a tentative D call TRBD1 (6 bases). The CDR3 consists of 15 residues. V was cut by 0 bases and J by 3 bases, with 12 bases left in between. Germline CDR1 and CDR2: SGHKS and YYEKEE (reference sequence). Here the CDR3 DNA reads TGTGCCAGCAGCTTGGACAGGGACACAGACTATGGCTACACCTTC. This codes for CASSLDRDTDYGYTF.

This clonotype is categorized as large. This chain joins TRBV25-1 and TRBJ1-6; unclear D gene. Germline CDR1 reads MGHDK; CDR2 reads SYGVNS. V was trimmed by 6 bases and J by 5 bases, leaving 14 bases between them. CDR3 length equals 15 residues. CDR3 DNA sequence: TGTGCCAGCAGGGCGTGGGAAAGCGATAATTCACCCCTCCACTTT. This sequence encodes CASRAWESDNSPLHF.

This clonotype showed up many times. This rearrangement joins TRBV6-1 to TRBJ2-7, with TRBD1 identical over 7 bases. J lost 3 bases, V lost 6 bases, and 11 bases had no gene match. CDR1 is MNHNS, CDR2 SASEGT, per germline. The CDR3 has 15 residues. CDR3 nucleotide sequence: TGTGCCAGCAGCCACCCGGGACAGACTATCTACGAGCAGTACTTC. Protein: CASSHPGQTIYEQYF.

This chain uses TRBV20-1 with TRBJ1-2; D unclear. The CDR3 has 12 residues. Germline values: CDR1 DFQATT, CDR2 SNEGSKA (reference sequence). Trimming took off 0 bases at V and 6 bases at J, with 8 bases between the two ends. CDR3 DNA sequence: TGCAGTGCTAGAGATCATGGCGATGGCTACACCTTC. This encodes CSARDHGDGYTF.

The rearrangement links TRBV2 to TRBJ2-7; TRBD2 is a possible D gene (6 bases). The V gene's germline CDR1 is SNHLY and CDR2 FYNNEI. There are 13 residues in the CDR3. V lost 1 base and J lost 4, with 8 bases in between. The CDR3 spells CASSEVLAYEQYF. CDR3 bases: TGTGCCAGCAGTGAAGTACTAGCATACGAGCAGTACTTC.

Remarks on this clonotype: A much larger clone lies a single base off, so this may be a read error. The genes are TRBV27 and TRBJ1-2, with D perhaps TRBD1 (5 bases). The CDR3 sequence is 17 residues long. From germline, CDR1 is MNHEY and CDR2 SMNVEV (reference sequence). Trimming took off 6 bases at V and 1 base at J, with 21 bases between the two ends. As DNA, the CDR3 is TGTGCCAGCAGCCCCATCCCCCCGGGACTGGGTAACTATGGCTACACCTTC. Translating it yields CASSPIPPGLGNYGYTF.

This clonotype was recorded at least ten times. The chain joins TRBV2 to TRBJ1-2, with D hard to call. Per the germline V gene, CDR1 is SNHLY and CDR2 is FYNNEI. Trimming shortened V by 1 base and J by 4 bases, and 19 bases separated the two germline ends. There are 17 residues in the CDR3. The CDR3: CASSEGVWEPGAYGYTF. CDR3 sequence (DNA): TGTGCCAGCAGTGAAGGTGTATGGGAGCCGGGAGCCTATGGCTACACCTTC.

CDR3 DNA sequence: TGTGCCAGTAGGGCCAGATCGAGCACCGGGGAGCTGTTTTTT. It codes for CASRARSSTGELFF. The chain links TRBV19 to TRBJ2-2; D gene unclear. Germline-derived CDR1 and CDR2 are LNHDA and SQIVND (reference sequence). Trimming took 6 bases from V and 4 from J, leaving 12 bases between them. The CDR3 length is 14 residues. The full variable domain, completed using reference TRBV19 and TRBJ2-2, is DGGITQSPKYLFRKEGQNVTLSCEQNLNHDAMYWYRQDPGQGLRLIYYSQIVNDFQKGDIAEGYSVSREKKESFPLTVTSAQKNPTAFYLCASRARSSTGELFFGEGSRLTVL.